The 24 T cell receptor beta chains presented below share a single source sample, sequenced in a study of blood T cell repertoires in COVID-19. The assay was immunoSEQ multiplex PCR, and TCRdb's table has in-frame clones only and misses some. The data contain 250,000 to 300,000 clones, about 82% of them singletons. The sample consisted of peripheral blood. The receptors come from a middle-aged man with active or convalescent COVID-19.

V is TRBV6-5 and J is TRBJ2-1, with D possibly being TRBD2 (6 bases). The V gene's germline CDR1 is MNHEY and CDR2 SVGAGI. V was shortened by 7 bases and J by 13 bases, with 17 bases between the two germline ends. This CDR3 has 12 amino acids. CDR3 sequence: CASTDPGTEQFF. CDR3 nucleotide sequence: TGTGCCAGCACCGACCCAGGGACTGAACAGTTCTTC.

The rearrangement joins TRBV28 to TRBJ1-3; no firm D call. The length of the CDR3 is 13 residues. Germline V gene data show CDR1 as MDHEN and CDR2 as SYDVKM. V lost 3 bases to trimming and J lost 0 bases, with 3 bases between them. CDR3 nucleotide sequence: TGTGCCAGCAGTTTCTTCTCTGGAAACACCATATATTTT. Protein sequence: CASSFFSGNTIYF.

This rearrangement joins TRBV5-1 to TRBJ2-5, with D unresolved. CDR1 and CDR2 from the germline V gene are SGHRS and YFSETQ. The CDR3 covers 12 residues. Deletions cut 4 bases from V and 2 bases from J, with 6 bases between. The CDR3 loop reads CASSTPQETQYF. The CDR3 coding sequence is TGCGCCAGCAGCACACCTCAAGAGACCCAGTACTTC.

The V gene is TRBV10-1, the J gene TRBJ1-2, with D maybe TRBD1 (5 bases). Between the trimmed V and J ends, which lost 4 bases and 4 bases, there was a span of 10 bases. Germline CDR1 and CDR2: WNHNN and SYGVQD (reference sequence). The CDR3 length is 13 residues. CDR3 nucleotide sequence: TGCGCCAGCAGTGCGGGACTACTCTATGGCTACACCTTC. Translated: CASSAGLLYGYTF.

This chain joins TRBV30 and TRBJ1-2; D is undetermined. With 0 bases removed from V and 8 bases from J, the gap between germline ends came to 7 bases. CDR1 and CDR2 (germline): GTSNPN, SVGIG (reference sequence). CDR3 length: 11 residues. The CDR3 spells CAWSVGRGYTF. CDR3 nucleotide sequence: TGTGCCTGGAGTGTAGGGAGGGGCTACACCTTC.

The rearrangement links TRBV5-5 to TRBJ1-1; no definite D call. The CDR3 totals 11 residues. V was trimmed by 7 bases and J by 0 bases, leaving 4 bases between them. CDR1 is SGHKS, CDR2 YYEKEE, per germline (reference sequence). The DNA for the CDR3 is TGTGCCAGCCAGATGAACACTGAAGCTTTCTTT. This translates into CASQMNTEAFF.

The chain carries TRBV2 and TRBJ2-3; 7 bases line up with TRBD2. Germline V gene data show CDR1 as SNHLY and CDR2 as FYNNEI. CDR3 length: 14 amino acids. J gave up 1 base and V 7 bases, and 5 bases lay outside the gene matches. DNA of the CDR3: TGTGCCAGCAAGCGGGAATTCGGCACAGATACGCAGTATTTT. It yields the protein CASKREFGTDTQYF.

The chain has TRBV6-1 and TRBJ2-1, with 8 bases aligning to TRBD1. The CDR3 runs 14 residues. CDR1 and CDR2 from the germline V gene are MNHNS and SASEGT. J gave up 6 bases and V 2 bases, and 3 bases lay outside the gene matches. CDR3 loop: CASSEQGAPNEQFF. The CDR3 coding sequence is TGTGCCAGCAGTGAACAGGGGGCCCCCAATGAGCAGTTCTTC.

The rearrangement joins TRBV5-6 to TRBJ1-6; D is ambiguous. This CDR3 spans 16 amino acids. Germline lookup yields CDR1 SGHDT and CDR2 YYEEEE. V lost 0 bases and J lost 3, with 10 bases in between. For the CDR3, the DNA is TGTGCCAGCAGCTTGGGTGTTCAGATCTATAATTCACCCCTCCACTTT. It codes for CASSLGVQIYNSPLHF.

Details on this clone: Other DNA sequences in this sample translate to the same CDR3. The chain uses TRBV18 and TRBJ1-1; no clear D gene. This CDR3 spans 13 amino acids. The germline V gene encodes CDR1 KGHSH and CDR2 LQKENI. V was clipped by 3 bases and J by 3 bases, with 8 bases between them. DNA for the CDR3: TGTGCCAGCTCACCCAACCGGGACACTGAAGCTTTCTTT. This codes for CASSPNRDTEAFF. The whole variable domain, filled in from reference TRBV18 and TRBJ1-1, reads NAGVMQNPRHLVRRRGQEARLRCSPMKGHSHVYWYRQLPEEGLKFMVYLQKENIIDESGMPKERFSAEFPKEGPSILRIQQVVRGDSAAYFCASSPNRDTEAFFGQGTRLTVV.

The chain recombines TRBV7-9 with TRBJ2-2; the match to TRBD1 covers 9 bases. After removal of 5 bases from V and 7 bases from J, the junction contained 17 bases not matched to a gene. Germline V gives CDR1 SEHNR, CDR2 FQNEAQ (reference sequence). There are 18 residues in the CDR3. The CDR3 sequence is CASSPYARSTGGGGELFF. DNA of the CDR3: TGTGCCAGCAGCCCTTATGCCCGTTCGACAGGGGGTGGCGGGGAGCTGTTTTTT.

The chain is built from TRBV6-6 and TRBJ1-6; TRBD1 might be the D (5 bases). The V gene lost 6 bases and the J gene lost 7 bases, with 13 bases spanning the gap. CDR3 length: 14 amino acids. Germline-derived CDR1 and CDR2 are MNHNY and SVGAGI (reference sequence). The CDR3 sequence is CASREQAPNSPLHF. In nucleotides, the CDR3 is TGTGCCAGCAGGGAACAGGCTCCCAATTCACCCCTCCACTTT.

V and J are TRBV2 and TRBJ2-7, with 8 bases fitting TRBD1. The germline CDR1 and CDR2 sequences are SNHLY and FYNNEI. The CDR3 has 15 amino acids. J lost 0 bases, V lost 5 bases, and 6 bases had no gene match. In nucleotides, the CDR3 is TGTGCCAGCAGTCCTCGACAGGGGCTCTCCTACGAGCAGTACTTC. Protein: CASSPRQGLSYEQYF.

The V gene is TRBV6-5, the J gene TRBJ1-1; 8 positions agree with TRBD1. Germline V lookup: CDR1 MNHEY, CDR2 SVGAGI. Trimming took 6 bases from V and 5 from J; bases not matched to a gene: 2. CDR3 length: 12 residues. CDR3 sequence: CASRRQGTEAFF. In nucleotides, the CDR3 is TGTGCCAGCAGAAGACAGGGGACTGAAGCTTTCTTT.

The chain carries TRBV12-5 and TRBJ2-3; 11 bases agree with TRBD2. Germline trimming cut 5 bases from V and 9 bases from J; bases unmatched to any gene: 10. This CDR3 region has 15 residues. The germline CDR1 and CDR2 sequences are LGHNT and FRNRAP. The DNA for the CDR3 is TGTGCTAGTGGTGAAGCCGGGACTAGCGGACGCACGCAGTATTTT. It encodes CASGEAGTSGRTQYF.

The rearrangement links TRBV29-1 to TRBJ1-1, with a tentative D call TRBD1 (5 bases). Trimming left V 5 bases short and J 4 bases short, with 11 bases between. The germline gives CDR1 SQVTM, CDR2 ANQGSEA. The CDR3 spans 12 residues. The CDR3 DNA reads as TGCAGCGTTCTCAGGGTTTCCACTGAAGCTTTCTTT. This translates into CSVLRVSTEAFF. Looking up the rest from reference TRBV29-1 and TRBJ1-1 gives the full variable domain: SAVISQKPSRDICQRGTSLTIQCQVDSQVTMMFWYRQQPGQSLTLIATANQGSEATYESGFVIDKFPISRPNLTFSTLTVSNMSPEDSSIYLCSVLRVSTEAFFGQGTRLTVV.

The chain carries TRBV7-9 and TRBJ1-1, with D possibly matching TRBD1 (5 bases). Trimming pared 1 base from V and 4 bases from J, leaving 7 bases between. The germline CDR1 and CDR2 sequences are SEHNR and FQNEAQ (reference sequence). The CDR3 sequence is 13 residues long. In DNA form, the CDR3 reads TGTGCCAGCAGCTTAGACAGGACCACTGAAGCTTTCTTT. Its translation: CASSLDRTTEAFF.

The chain carries TRBV6-1 and TRBJ2-1, with 7 nucleotides matching TRBD2. The V gene end was trimmed by 1 base and the J gene end by 10 bases; junction bases not matched to a gene: 4. Germline CDR1 is MNHNS and CDR2 is SASEGT. The CDR3 length is 13 residues. This CDR3 is CASSEGGRGEQFF. Here the CDR3 DNA reads TGTGCCAGCAGTGAAGGGGGGAGGGGCGAGCAGTTCTTC.

The V call is TRBV7-8, the J call TRBJ2-1; D is undetermined. CDR1 is SGHVS, CDR2 FQNEAQ, per germline. The CDR3 totals 14 residues. Trimming removed 2 bases at V and 7 bases at J, with 12 bases between. This CDR3 is CASSLSMMRNEQFF. CDR3 nucleotides: TGTGCCAGCAGCTTATCGATGATGAGGAATGAGCAGTTCTTC.

The chain couples TRBV6-5 to TRBJ2-2; D perhaps matches TRBD1 (6 bases). This CDR3 is built from 15 residues. The V and J ends lost 6 bases and 1 base respectively, with 12 bases between them. CDR1 and CDR2 from the germline V gene are MNHEY and SVGAGI. CDR3 bases: TGTGCCAGCAGCCCCCCGGGACAGAACACCGGGGAGCTGTTTTTT. The encoded protein is CASSPPGQNTGELFF.

V usage is TRBV9 and J usage is TRBJ1-5, with a possible D match to TRBD1 (5 bases). This CDR3 region has 15 residues. Germline CDR1 is SGDLS and CDR2 is YYNGEE. V was shortened by 4 bases and J by 2 bases, with 13 bases between the two germline ends. The CDR3 loop reads CASSRDSTGNQPQHF. CDR3 nucleotides: TGTGCCAGCAGCCGTGACAGCACTGGCAATCAGCCCCAGCATTTT.

In its sample, this clone was seen once. V and J are TRBV12-5 and TRBJ1-5; no clear D. The CDR3 totals 13 residues. Germline CDR1 and CDR2: LGHNT and FRNRAP. V was trimmed by 6 bases and J by 1 base, leaving 7 bases between them. Here the CDR3 reads CASGERSNQPQHF. The CDR3 DNA reads TGTGCTAGTGGCGAGCGCAGCAATCAGCCCCAGCATTTT.

This chain links TRBV4-3 with TRBJ2-3; TRBD2 aligns across 12 bases. The CDR3 has 16 residues. Germline CDR1 LGHNA, CDR2 YSLEER. After removal of 6 bases from V and 0 bases from J, the junction contained 4 bases not matched to a gene. The CDR3 DNA is TGCGCCAGCAGTCTTACTAGCGGGAGGAGCACAGATACGCAGTATTTT. Its protein is CASSLTSGRSTDTQYF.

This chain uses TRBV6-1 with TRBJ1-2, with D possibly matching TRBD1 (6 bases). The germline V gene encodes CDR1 MNHNS and CDR2 SASEGT. This CDR3 region has 14 residues. Trimming shortened V by 0 bases and J by 4 bases, and 9 bases separated the two germline ends. CDR3 DNA: TGTGCCAGCAGTGAAGCGGGGGCCTTCTATGGCTACACCTTC. Amino acids: CASSEAGAFYGYTF.